The rows below give T cell receptor beta chains drawn from one sample of a study of T cell clonotyping in hematopoietic cell transplantation. Assay used: immunoSEQ multiplex PCR; TCRdb lists only in-frame clones, some missing. The data contain fewer than 70,000 clones, 94% of them seen just once; the ten biggest clones take up around 1.5%. Specimen: peripheral blood mononuclear cells. The receptors originated from a man between 50 and 59 years old in good health. Some clones in this sample may be carry-over from other donors' samples. CDR3s include the opening cysteine and the closing phenylalanine or tryptophan. Each record gives: CDR3 protein, CDR3 DNA, clone size, J gene, D gene, V gene. The D gene is left open where the match is weak. Rows give clone size only sometimes, using once, few, many, or a class for an expanded clone.

CASCGGREETQYF TGTGCCAGCTGCGGGGGGCGGGAAGAGACCCAGTACTTC NA TRBJ2-5 TRBD2 TRBV2
CASSFEVSRTGALGYGYTF TGTGCCAGCAGCTTCGAGGTATCGCGTACAGGGGCGCTCGGCTATGGCTACACCTTC NA TRBJ1-2 TRBD1 TRBV5-6
CASSFNRAGGYSEQFF TGTGCCAGCAGTTTTAACAGGGCAGGAGGCTACAGTGAGCAGTTCTTC once TRBJ2-1 NA TRBV7-2
CASSPGSTDTQYF TGTGCCAGTAGTCCCGGGTCCACAGATACGCAGTATTTT NA TRBJ2-3 NA TRBV19
CAIRSGRTGELFF TGTGCCATCAGGAGCGGGAGGACCGGGGAGCTGTTTTTT NA TRBJ2-2 TRBD2 TRBV10-3
CASSPGLADYNEQFF TGTGCCAGCAGCCCAGGACTAGCGGACTACAATGAGCAGTTCTTC NA TRBJ2-1 TRBD2 TRBV7-6
CASSPQVPGSLNNEQFF TGCGCCAGCAGCCCTCAAGTGCCCGGGAGTTTGAACAATGAGCAGTTCTTC NA TRBJ2-1 NA TRBV4-3
CSVGRETQYF TGCAGCGTTGGGCGGGAGACCCAGTACTTC NA TRBJ2-5 NA TRBV29-1
CASSPNSGSMFGTQYF TGTGCCAGCAGCCCCAATAGCGGGAGCATGTTTGGGACCCAGTACTTC NA TRBJ2-5 TRBD2 TRBV7-2
CASSLFNRGAGELFF TGTGCCAGCAGCTTATTTAACAGGGGGGCCGGGGAGCTGTTTTTT NA TRBJ2-2 TRBD1 TRBV7-3
CASSLSGDSEKLFF TGTGCCAGCAGTTTATCAGGAGATAGTGAAAAACTGTTTTTT NA TRBJ1-4 NA TRBV28
CSVEPGQGEGETQYF TGCAGCGTGGAACCGGGACAGGGGGAAGGAGAGACCCAGTACTTC NA TRBJ2-5 TRBD1 TRBV29-1
CASSLGGTGHNEQFF TGCGCCAGCAGCTTGGGGGGAACGGGCCACAATGAGCAGTTCTTC once TRBJ2-1 NA TRBV5-1
CASSISGFTGELFF TGTGCCAGTAGTATATCGGGTTTCACCGGGGAGCTGTTTTTT NA TRBJ2-2 NA TRBV19
CASSYSGTAYGYTF TGTGCCAGCAGTTACTCGGGGACAGCCTATGGCTACACCTTC NA TRBJ1-2 TRBD1 TRBV6-5
CASSFDRAQPQHF TGTGCCAGCAGCTTTGACAGGGCCCAGCCCCAGCATTTT NA TRBJ1-5 TRBD1 TRBV7-2
CASSFTGGGPGGNQPQHF TGTGCCAGCAGCTTTACAGGGGGCGGACCCGGGGGCAATCAGCCCCAGCATTTT NA TRBJ1-5 TRBD1 TRBV7-2
CASSPAAQPYEQYF TGTGCCAGCAGCCCGGCAGCCCAACCCTACGAGCAGTACTTC NA TRBJ2-7 NA TRBV6-6
CASSVGPGTSGKNEQFF TGTGCCAGCAGCGTAGGACCCGGGACTAGCGGGAAAAATGAGCAGTTCTTC NA TRBJ2-1 TRBD2 TRBV9
CASSFGGSSYEQYF TGTGCCAGCAGCTTCGGAGGAAGCTCCTACGAGCAGTACTTC NA TRBJ2-7 NA TRBV7-8
CASRDTGNDEQYF TGTGCCAGTAGGGACACTGGGAACGACGAGCAGTACTTC NA TRBJ2-7 NA TRBV19
CASSQATGTGFEQYF TGTGCCAGCAGCCAAGCAACCGGGACAGGGTTCGAGCAGTACTTC NA TRBJ2-7 TRBD1 TRBV4-2
CASSPSYESNQPQHF TGTGCCAGCAGTCCTTCTTACGAGAGCAATCAGCCCCAGCATTTT NA TRBJ1-5 NA TRBV27
CASSLVATGELFF TGTGCCAGCAGCTTAGTGGCCACCGGGGAGCTGTTTTTT NA TRBJ2-2 NA TRBV7-6
CASSPGGSGLVQPQHF TGTGCCAGCAGCCCGGGCGGTTCGGGGCTGGTTCAGCCCCAGCATTTT NA TRBJ1-5 NA TRBV4-2
CASSLMAAQETQYF TGTGCCAGCAGTTTAATGGCAGCCCAAGAGACCCAGTACTTC NA TRBJ2-5 NA TRBV27
CASHRGDSGNTIYF TGTGCCAGCCATCGGGGAGACTCTGGAAACACCATATATTTT NA TRBJ1-3 NA TRBV9
CASSTWTGGGNTIYF TGTGCCAGCAGCACTTGGACAGGGGGAGGAAACACCATATATTTT NA TRBJ1-3 TRBD1 TRBV7-2
CSVRGQGNQPQHF TGCAGCGTGAGGGGACAGGGTAACCAGCCCCAGCATTTT NA TRBJ1-5 TRBD1 TRBV29-1
CASSNPVRGLSSYNEQFF TGTGCCAGCAGCAACCCGGTGCGCGGGCTGAGCTCCTACAATGAGCAGTTCTTC NA TRBJ2-1 NA TRBV2
CASRRVGGTEAFF TGTGCCAGCAGGAGGGTAGGGGGCACTGAAGCTTTCTTT NA TRBJ1-1 NA TRBV6-5
CASSLVRGDTQYF TGTGCCAGCAGCTTAGTGCGGGGAGATACGCAGTATTTT once TRBJ2-3 NA TRBV7-9
CASSLTSVSHEQFF TGTGCCAGCAGCCTGACATCCGTTTCTCATGAGCAGTTCTTC NA TRBJ2-1 NA TRBV7-2
CASRGAAVYNEQFF TGTGCCAGTAGAGGAGCGGCCGTTTACAATGAGCAGTTCTTC NA TRBJ2-1 NA TRBV19
CASSLGASDSYEQYF TGTGCCAGCAGTTTAGGGGCTAGCGACTCCTACGAGCAGTACTTC NA TRBJ2-7 NA TRBV27
CASSKGGLEYWLDTQYF TGTGCCAGCAGCAAAGGGGGACTAGAGTATTGGTTAGATACGCAGTATTTT NA TRBJ2-3 NA TRBV21-1
CASSPGRSGRMYEQYF TGTGCCAGCAGCCCAGGAAGAAGCGGGAGGATGTACGAGCAGTACTTC NA TRBJ2-7 TRBD2 TRBV4-2
CASSPGTGASEQYF TGTGCCAGCAGCCCCGGGACAGGGGCCTCCGAGCAGTACTTC NA TRBJ2-7 TRBD1 TRBV9
CASSFQIMDRQNQPQHF TGTGCCAGCAGTTTTCAAATAATGGACAGACAAAATCAGCCCCAGCATTTT NA TRBJ1-5 NA TRBV28
CASSSPFGRGNTEAFF TGTGCCAGCAGCTCACCCTTTGGGCGCGGGAACACTGAAGCTTTCTTT NA TRBJ1-1 NA TRBV7-8
CASSLILQTGSDQPQHF TGTGCCAGCAGTTTAATACTTCAGACAGGCTCGGATCAGCCCCAGCATTTT NA TRBJ1-5 NA TRBV28
CASSYLGGAANEKLFF TGTGCCAGCAGCTACCTTGGGGGGGCAGCTAATGAAAAACTGTTTTTT NA TRBJ1-4 NA TRBV27